The 21 T cell receptor beta chains listed next were all sequenced from one sample in a study of Ad26.COV2.S vaccination and SARS-CoV-2 variants. Treatment denoted: 15 to 20 received Ad26.COV2.S at low or high dose, single or two shots; a few received placebo; per-sample allocation not given. Sample collection was performed on day 63 after the first vaccine or placebo injection. Sequencing was performed with immunoSEQ multiplex PCR; in TCRdb, only in-frame clones are kept and a portion is missing. Among 300,000 to 400,000 clones listed, 80% to 90% were seen once. The sample here was peripheral blood, taken in a trial of Ad26.COV2.S vaccine versus placebo. The receptors come from a person between 18 and 60 years old who received the Ad26.COV2.S COVID-19 vaccine or a placebo.

The rearrangement uses TRBV2 and TRBJ1-2; D is ambiguous. Trimming pared 5 bases from V and 6 bases from J, leaving 16 bases between. There are 14 residues in the CDR3. Germline lookup yields CDR1 SNHLY and CDR2 FYNNEI. The CDR3 spells CASSRQEGFDGYTF. The CDR3 region has the DNA TGTGCCAGCAGTCGGCAGGAGGGTTTTGATGGCTACACCTTC.

The chain uses TRBV7-2 and TRBJ1-2, with a possible D match to TRBD1 (6 bases). The germline V gene encodes CDR1 SGHTA and CDR2 FQGNSA. The CDR3 covers 15 residues. V dropped 0 bases and J dropped 4 bases, with 12 bases sitting between them. The DNA of the CDR3 is TGTGCCAGCAGCTTAGCGTTGGGGGGCCGCTATGGCTACACCTTC. Its protein is CASSLALGGRYGYTF.

About this clone: At the DNA level, this CDR3 is encoded by other sequences in the same sample as well. The chain uses TRBV5-1 and TRBJ2-1, with TRBD2 identical over 7 bases. CDR1 is SGHRS and CDR2 is YFSETQ in the germline V gene. There are 15 residues in the CDR3. J gave up 4 bases and V 1 base, and 5 bases lay outside the gene matches. CDR3 amino acids: CASSLSSGAYNEQFF. The CDR3 DNA reads as TGCGCCAGCAGCTTGAGCAGCGGGGCTTACAATGAGCAGTTCTTC.

J is TRBJ1-1 and V is TRBV7-9; D unresolved. CDR1 is SEHNR, CDR2 FQNEAQ, per germline (reference sequence). The CDR3 is 14 amino acids. Trimming shortened V by 5 bases and J by 4 bases, and 14 bases separated the two germline ends. CDR3 amino acids: CASSPGPWGTEAFF. DNA for the CDR3: TGTGCCAGCAGCCCGGGTCCCTGGGGCACTGAAGCTTTCTTT.

This rearrangement joins TRBV5-8 to TRBJ1-5; D perhaps matches TRBD1 (5 bases). Trimming took off 2 bases at V and 4 bases at J, with 13 bases between the two ends. Germline V lookup: CDR1 SGHTS, CDR2 YDEGEE. The length of the CDR3 is 15 residues. For the CDR3, the DNA is TGTGCCAGCAGCTTCGGCGTCTCAGGGAATCAGCCCCAGCATTTT. This encodes CASSFGVSGNQPQHF.

The chain links TRBV10-3 to TRBJ2-5; D possibly uses TRBD1 or TRBD2 (5 bases each). Germline CDR1 ENHRY, CDR2 SYGVKD. The length of the CDR3 is 15 residues. The V end lost 4 bases, the J end lost 1 base, and 13 bases lay between the germline ends. The CDR3 nucleotides are TGTGCCATCAGTGGACCCGGGACCTCCCAAGAGACCCAGTACTTC. Translated: CAISGPGTSQETQYF.

The chain carries TRBV27 and TRBJ2-7; D call uncertain. The CDR3 is made up of 13 amino acids. Trimming pared 5 bases from V and 3 bases from J, leaving 11 bases between. Germline lookup yields CDR1 MNHEY and CDR2 SMNVEV (reference sequence). CDR3 nucleotides: TGTGCCAGCAGTCCCGGGTTTCTCTACGAGCAGTACTTC. Its protein is CASSPGFLYEQYF.

This chain joins TRBV6-1 and TRBJ1-4, with 8 bases fitting TRBD1. The CDR3 runs to 15 residues. V was clipped by 1 base and J by 5 bases; unmatched bases: 3. The germline gives CDR1 MNHNS, CDR2 SASEGT. Here the CDR3 reads CASSEGTGLNEKLFF. The CDR3 bases are TGTGCCAGCAGTGAAGGGACAGGGTTGAATGAAAAACTGTTTTTT.

V and J are TRBV27 and TRBJ2-7; no clear D gene. Deletions cut 1 base from V and 2 bases from J, with 18 bases between. Germline loops: CDR1 MNHEY, CDR2 SMNVEV (reference sequence). The CDR3 runs to 17 residues. CDR3 DNA: TGTGCCAGCAGTTTATTATCCGTCCCTAATCCCACCTACGAGCAGTACTTC. This translates into CASSLLSVPNPTYEQYF.

This chain uses TRBV3-1 (or the pseudogene TRBV3-2) with TRBJ2-5; possible D gene TRBD1, 6 bases. CDR3 size: 15 residues. The germline V and J ends were trimmed by 0 bases and 6 bases, with 14 bases remaining between them. The germline CDR1 and CDR2 sequences are LGHDT and YNNKEL (reference sequence). CDR3 sequence reads: CASSQDNQGSKTQYF. DNA for the CDR3: TGTGCCAGCAGCCAAGATAATCAGGGGAGTAAGACCCAGTACTTC.

This clone has just one count. The rearrangement uses TRBV11-1 and TRBJ1-2; unclear D gene. CDR1 and CDR2 from the germline V gene are SGHAT and FQDESV (reference sequence). V lost 5 bases and J lost 3, with 16 bases in between. The CDR3 sequence is 15 residues long. CDR3 bases: TGTGCCAGCAGCATTGGAACCGGATCGGACTATGGCTACACCTTC. Amino acids: CASSIGTGSDYGYTF. The full variable domain, its missing parts supplied by reference TRBV11-1 and TRBJ1-2, is EAEVAQSPRYKITEKSQAVAFWCDPISGHATLYWYRQILGQGPELLVQFQDESVVDDSQLPKDRFSAERLKGVDSTLKIQPAELGDSAMYLCASSIGTGSDYGYTFGSGTRLTVV.

The chain links TRBV15 to TRBJ1-5; D remains ambiguous. CDR3 size: 14 residues. Germline assignment: CDR1 LNHNV and CDR2 YYDKDF (reference sequence). Between the trimmed V and J ends, which lost 0 bases and 6 bases, there was a span of 9 bases. The CDR3 region has the DNA TGTGCCACCAGCAGAGACAGGCCAATTCAGCCCCAGCATTTT. Encoded protein: CATSRDRPIQPQHF.

The rearrangement joins TRBV3-1 (or the pseudogene TRBV3-2) to TRBJ1-1, with D possibly TRBD1 on 5 matching bases. CDR1 and CDR2 (germline): LGHDT, YNNKEL (reference sequence). Trimming removed 1 base at V and 7 bases at J, with 13 bases between. The CDR3 extends over 14 amino acids. The CDR3 loop reads CASSQASDGGEAFF. In nucleotides, the CDR3 is TGTGCCAGCAGCCAAGCCTCCGACGGGGGTGAAGCTTTCTTT.

This clone has just a few counts. The chain couples TRBV5-6 to TRBJ1-1, with D perhaps TRBD1 (6 bases). Trimming removed 3 bases at V and 1 base at J, with 10 bases between. Per the germline V gene, CDR1 is SGHDT and CDR2 is YYEEEE. This CDR3 comprises 14 residues. The chain's CDR3 is CASSSLRGNTEAFF. DNA of the CDR3: TGTGCCAGCAGCTCGCTCAGGGGGAACACTGAAGCTTTCTTT. Full variable domain (rest looked up from reference TRBV5-6 and TRBJ1-1): DAGVTQSPTHLIKTRGQQVTLRCSPKSGHDTVSWYQQALGQGPQFIFQYYEEEERQRGNFPDRFSGHQFPNYSSELNVNALLLGDSALYLCASSSLRGNTEAFFGQGTRLTVV.

The chain is built from TRBV10-3 and TRBJ2-1, with D tentatively TRBD1 (7 bases). Germline V gives CDR1 ENHRY, CDR2 SYGVKD. The CDR3 contains 13 residues. V was pared by 7 bases and J by 4 bases, with 11 bases between. CDR3 region: CAIKEGAYNEQFF. In nucleotides, the CDR3 is TGTGCCATCAAGGAGGGGGCATACAATGAGCAGTTCTTC.

V usage is TRBV19 and J usage is TRBJ2-7; 13 bases fit TRBD2. V dropped 3 bases and J dropped 0; count of bases not matched to a gene: 14. Germline V gives CDR1 LNHDA, CDR2 SQIVND (reference sequence). The CDR3 has 20 amino acids. The CDR3 region is CASSIRGTSGVRSSSYEQYF. In DNA, the CDR3 is TGTGCCAGTAGTATCCGGGGGACTAGCGGGGTACGATCTAGCTCCTACGAGCAGTACTTC. Filled out from reference TRBV19 and TRBJ2-7, the complete variable domain reads DGGITQSPKYLFRKEGQNVTLSCEQNLNHDAMYWYRQDPGQGLRLIYYSQIVNDFQKGDIAEGYSVSREKKESFPLTVTSAQKNPTAFYLCASSIRGTSGVRSSSYEQYFGPGTRLTVT.

V and J are TRBV5-6 and TRBJ2-7, with TRBD1 matching over 9 bases. Germline lookup yields CDR1 SGHDT and CDR2 YYEEEE. Losses at the gene ends were 4 bases for V and 1 base for J; bases not matched to a gene: 6. The CDR3 consists of 15 residues. Here the CDR3 DNA reads TGTGCCAGCAGCGCCGGGACAGGGAAGTCCTACGAGCAGTACTTC. This codes for CASSAGTGKSYEQYF.

This clone was detected once. V is TRBV18 and J is TRBJ1-6; 11 bases line up with TRBD1. CDR3 size: 13 residues. The V and J ends lost 6 bases and 12 bases, in that order; junction bases with no gene match: 4. From germline, CDR1 is KGHSH and CDR2 LQKENI. CDR3 sequence (DNA): TGTGCCAGCTCCCGGGACAGGGGGGAACCCCTCCACTTT. Translated: CASSRDRGEPLHF.

About this clone: Germline and junction disagree at one end, which may indicate a read error. The chain's CDR3 is CASSPRTSGGSVAGGIPGELFF. The CDR3 nucleotides are TGCGCCAGCAGCCCCCGGACTAGCGGGGGGTCGGTAGCGGGGGGGATCCCCGGGGAGCTGTTTTTT. J is TRBJ2-2 and V is TRBV9, with 14 bases fitting TRBD2. Germline CDR1 is SGDLS and CDR2 is YYNGEE. The CDR3 loop spans 22 amino acids. The whole variable domain, filled in from reference TRBV9 and TRBJ2-2, reads DSGVTQTPKHLITATGQRVTLRCSPRSGDLSVYWYQQSLDQGLQFLIQYYNGEERAKGNILERFSAQQFPDLHSELNLSSLELGDSALYFCASSPRTSGGSVAGGIPGELFFGEGSRLTVL.

The chain is built from TRBV27 and TRBJ1-1; perhaps TRBD1 as D (6 bases). V was pared by 8 bases and J by 5 bases, with 21 bases between. Germline V gene data show CDR1 as MNHEY and CDR2 as SMNVEV (reference sequence). There are 15 residues in the CDR3. Here the CDR3 reads CASVAGGPILTEAFF. CDR3 nucleotide sequence: TGTGCCAGCGTTGCTGGGGGGCCCATATTGACTGAAGCTTTCTTT.

This chain joins TRBV6-1 and TRBJ2-1, with 10 bases identical to TRBD2. The CDR3 covers 16 residues. V lost 4 bases, J lost 2 bases, and 5 bases stayed unmatched. Germline CDR1 is MNHNS and CDR2 is SASEGT. The CDR3 DNA follows: TGTGCCAGCAGTGCGCCGGGACTAGCGCCCTACAATGAGCAGTTCTTC. Residues: CASSAPGLAPYNEQFF.